This passage covers 10 T cell receptor beta chains from one sample sequenced in a study of T cells after yellow fever vaccination. TCRdb independently ran MiXCR on the 5' RACE reads; one entry per CDR3 protein. The profile shows 50,000 to 75,000 distinct CDR3 sequences, approximately 7.7% of them singletons. The source was CD8+ T cells sorted from PBMCs, collected on the day of the first yellow fever vaccination. These receptors all come from a young man who received the YFV17D yellow fever vaccine.

This clonotype was observed at least ten times. V and J are TRBV11-2 and TRBJ1-2; possibly TRBD1 for D (5 bases). V dropped 0 bases and J dropped 0 bases, with 11 bases sitting between them. The germline V gene encodes CDR1 SGHAT and CDR2 FQNNGV. The CDR3 contains 16 residues. The chain's CDR3 is CASSLDPQGTNYGYTF. For the CDR3, the DNA is TGTGCCAGCAGCTTAGATCCGCAGGGAACTAACTATGGCTACACCTTC.

The V and J genes are TRBV3-1 and TRBJ2-1; TRBD2 aligns across 14 bases. This CDR3 region has 17 residues. Germline loops: CDR1 LGHDT, CDR2 YNNKEL (reference sequence). V lost 3 bases and J lost 3; bases outside the gene matches: 4. This CDR3 reads CASSQAGLAGGYNEQFF. For the CDR3, the DNA is TGTGCCAGCAGCCAGGCCGGACTAGCGGGGGGCTACAATGAGCAGTTCTTC.

The chain carries TRBV7-9 and TRBJ2-2; the D is unclear. This CDR3 is 14 amino acids long. V gave up 3 bases and J gave up 9 bases, with 14 bases separating them. Per the germline V gene, CDR1 is SEHNR and CDR2 is FQNEAQ (reference sequence). The CDR3 loop is CASSFQAAGRELFF. The CDR3 bases are TGTGCCAGCAGCTTCCAGGCGGCAGGCCGGGAGCTGTTTTTT.

This clonotype was observed many times. This chain connects TRBV14 to TRBJ1-1; possibly TRBD1 for D (5 bases). The V gene's germline CDR1 is SGHDN and CDR2 FVKESK. The V end lost 6 bases, the J end lost 1 base, and 9 bases lay between the germline ends. The CDR3 runs to 13 residues. In DNA form, the CDR3 reads TGTGCCAGCAGTGTGACAGAGAACACTGAAGCTTTCTTT. Protein: CASSVTENTEAFF.

V gene TRBV7-9 combines with J gene TRBJ1-6, with TRBD1 matching over 7 bases. The CDR3 runs 14 residues. Trimming took 6 bases from V and 8 from J; bases not matched to a gene: 7. The V gene's germline CDR1 is SEHNR and CDR2 FQNEAQ (reference sequence). DNA for the CDR3: TGTGCCAGCAGTTCAGGGGGGGAGGATTCACCCCTCCACTTT. Its translation is CASSSGGEDSPLHF.

The chain combines TRBV19 with TRBJ2-5, with D possibly called TRBD1 or TRBD2 (6 bases each). V lost 5 bases, J lost 5 bases, and 18 bases lay in between. The length of the CDR3 is 15 residues. Per the germline V gene, CDR1 is LNHDA and CDR2 is SQIVND (reference sequence). Here the CDR3 DNA reads TGTGCCAGTAGTCTGCGGGACACCCAGGGGGAGACCCAGTACTTC. It translates to CASSLRDTQGETQYF.

This clonotype turned up a few times. The V and J genes are TRBV20-1 and TRBJ1-4; maybe TRBD1 (5 bases). Germline CDR1 DFQATT, CDR2 SNEGSKA (reference sequence). This CDR3 is 13 amino acids long. V gave up 6 bases and J gave up 5 bases, with 13 bases separating them. The CDR3 protein is CSAPRAGNEKLFF. The CDR3 DNA sequence: TGCAGTGCCCCCAGGGCAGGGAATGAAAAACTGTTTTTT.

This clonotype was detected many times. V and J are TRBV12-3 or TRBV12-4 and TRBJ2-3, with 8 bases identical to TRBD2. The CDR3 runs 15 residues. The V gene end was trimmed by 3 bases and the J gene end by 2 bases; junction bases not matched to a gene: 4. This CDR3 is CASSFAGGLTDTQYF. The CDR3 DNA reads TGTGCCAGCAGTTTTGCGGGGGGTCTCACAGATACGCAGTATTTT.

This clonotype was detected many times. This sequence joins TRBV14 and TRBJ2-1, with D possibly called TRBD1 or TRBD2 (5 bases each). Deletions cut 3 bases from V and 10 bases from J, with 13 bases between. The CDR3 consists of 13 residues. The germline V gene has CDR1 SGHDN and CDR2 FVKESK. Here the CDR3 reads CASSQLGVEEQFF. Here the CDR3 DNA reads TGTGCCAGCAGCCAGTTGGGGGTAGAAGAGCAGTTCTTC.

For this clonotype: This clone may be a read error of a much larger clone one base away. This chain uses TRBV12-3 or TRBV12-4 with TRBJ2-3; no definite D call. The CDR3 is 13 amino acids. The V end was cut by 10 bases, the J end by 1 base, with 12 bases between. CDR3 coding DNA: TGTGCCATTCTCCCGGGTTGCACAGATACGCAGTATTTT. It is translated as CAILPGCTDTQYF.